This paragraph reports one T cell receptor beta chain. Its specificity is unknown. TCRdb keeps only in-frame clones here, not all; method: immunoSEQ multiplex PCR. The table shows roughly 16,000 clones, with more than 75% occurring only once. The sample belongs to a study of lymphopenia after photon versus proton radiotherapy. The CDR3 has 16 amino acids. Per the germline V gene, CDR1 is WSHSY and CDR2 is SAAADI. Deletions cut 2 bases from V and 1 base from J, with 12 bases between. Study outcomes and limitations: After lymphocyte nadir, photon-treated repertoires showed oligoclonal expansion, especially CD8+ Temra. Survival link was tested only in deceased patients; proton benefit remains a possibility. Post-nadir TCR diversity decline inversely tracked overall survival among those who died. Photon-treated patients lost naive T cells and TCR diversity; proton-treated stayed stable.

The rearrangement links TRBV10-2 to TRBJ1-3, with D unclear. The receptor was isolated from a man between 65 and 80 years old with pancreatic cancer. The sequencing here drew on peripheral blood, taken from a patient treated with proton-based radiotherapy. The chain's CDR3 is CASSEEGGLSGNTIYF. DNA for the CDR3: TGCGCCAGCAGTGAGGAGGGCGGACTGTCTGGAAACACCATATATTTT.